The clone carrying this T cell receptor beta chain was counted a few times. Seattle participants joined during active infection and were tracked over time. The data originate from a study of blood T cell repertoires in COVID-19. As for the study in general: Acute and convalescent COVID-19 samples came from the United States, Italy and Spain. PBMCs, B-cell-depleted T cells, or T cells were the source of the cDNA or gDNA that made up the material.

Per the original data handling: Counts of nucleated cells, estimated from reference gene primer amplification, were obtained. Sequenced by immunoSEQ multiplex PCR; TCRdb stores in-frame clones only, minus some. The V and J calls and clone size are taken from that table; D and trimming were inferred from the DNA. The sample includes about 170,000 clones, roughly 90% of them seen just once. This TCR was recovered from a young man with COVID-19, enrolled during active disease. Sequenced sample: peripheral blood.

CDR3 region: CAWDLPGFVEQFF. DNA of the CDR3: TGTGCCTGGGACCTCCCAGGGTTCGTCGAGCAGTTCTTC. The J gene is TRBJ2-1, the V gene TRBV30; tentative D call: TRBD1 (5 bases). The CDR3 length is 13 residues. Trimming shortened V by 5 bases and J by 10 bases, and 18 bases separated the two germline ends. CDR1 GTSNPN and CDR2 SVGIG come from the germline V gene (reference sequence).